Sequencing of this T cell receptor beta chain was carried out in a study of cytotoxic CD8 clonotypes in ibrutinib-treated CLL. PBMCs were cryopreserved, and 1.5 to 2.5 micrograms of genomic DNA from them went into TCR beta libraries. Findings of the study overall: Sampling of sustained-remission and progressing patients occurred at differing times. A rise in clonality was seen at ibrutinib response, and a fall back toward baseline was seen at progression.

The method was immunoSEQ multiplex PCR; TCRdb's version includes in-frame clones alone and lacks a portion of them. The repertoire holds hundreds of thousands of clones, with 75% to 80% as singletons. This clone has a count of ten or more. Its specificity is unknown. This receptor was taken from a human donor with chronic lymphocytic leukemia. The sample in question was PBMCs, obtained after 12 months of ibrutinib treatment.

The CDR3 here is CASGAGKVTQETQYF. DNA for the CDR3: TGTGCCAGTGGGGCCGGGAAAGTCACGCAAGAGACCCAGTACTTC. The chain has TRBV25-1 and TRBJ2-5; D tentatively fits TRBD1 or TRBD2 (5 bases each). Per germline, CDR1 MGHDK and CDR2 SYGVNS. The CDR3 length is 15 residues. The V end was cut by 9 bases, the J end by 2 bases, with 19 bases between.